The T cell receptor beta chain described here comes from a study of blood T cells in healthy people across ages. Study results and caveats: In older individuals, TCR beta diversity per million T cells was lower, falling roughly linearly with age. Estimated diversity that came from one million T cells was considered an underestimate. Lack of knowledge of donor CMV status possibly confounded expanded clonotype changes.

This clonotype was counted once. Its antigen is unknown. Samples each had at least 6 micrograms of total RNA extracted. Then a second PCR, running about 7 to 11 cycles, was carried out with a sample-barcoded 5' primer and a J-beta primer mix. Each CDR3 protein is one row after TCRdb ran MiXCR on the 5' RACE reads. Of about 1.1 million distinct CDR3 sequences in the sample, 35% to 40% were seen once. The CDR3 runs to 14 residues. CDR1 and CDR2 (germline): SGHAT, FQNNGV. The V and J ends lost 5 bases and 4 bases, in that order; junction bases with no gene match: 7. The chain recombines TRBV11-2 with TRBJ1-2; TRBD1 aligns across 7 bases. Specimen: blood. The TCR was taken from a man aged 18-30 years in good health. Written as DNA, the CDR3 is TGTGCCAGCAGCATCAAGACAGGGTTCTATGGCTACACCTTC. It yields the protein CASSIKTGFYGYTF.